The TCR beta chain under discussion was sequenced for a study of blood T cell dynamics during melanoma immunotherapy (dated by TCRdb to 2018 to 2021). Notes on the research overall: The patients had metastatic melanoma and were given first-line pembrolizumab or nivolumab plus ipilimumab as standard of care in the United Kingdom. To identify early correlates of response, the study profiled peripheral T cell receptor repertoires in patients with metastatic melanoma before and after one cycle of checkpoint inhibitor therapy. Consecutive patients formed a training cohort, and a further independent group of patients from the same centre was pooled into an external validation set.

Results and caveats for the whole study, not just this receptor: Whether the T cell clones behind the repertoire changes were melanoma-specific or instead reflected general immune activation was something the study could not determine. The relatively small sample size was acknowledged as potentially limiting generalization of the results. Unlike progressors, patients who went on to achieve disease control showed a bifurcated reorganization of the PBMC repertoire at W3, with either increased clonality or increased diversity.

In the case of this clone: The specificity of this receptor is unknown. Within one base of it there is no much larger clone, and no base qualities were kept.

Every bulk PBMC sample was loaded with the same fixed amount of 350 ng of DNA. TCR beta CDR3 sequences were amplified from genomic DNA using the immunoSEQ TCRb Assay kit according to manufacturer instructions. The KAPA Library Quantification Kit for Illumina platforms was used to quantify the pooled libraries by qPCR. Sequencing of the pooled libraries was done on an Illumina NextSeq 500, with clustering at about 0.55-1.2 pM. In the paper's pipeline: TCR data were analyzed using immunoSEQ ANALYZER and the R LymphoSeq package. A rearrangement efficiency score was calculated as productive divided by the sum of productive and non-productive CDR3 sequences. Within each patient, timepoints were compared pairwise for clonality, measured with the Gini coefficient, and for diversity, measured with the Renyi index at alpha=1. Clonal relatedness used an edit distance of 3, and repertoire similarity used the Bhattacharyya coefficient, both computed in LymphoSeq. To classify response, a linear discriminant analysis based on week-3 changes in clonality and diversity was built using the R MASS and caret packages. TCRdb retrieved this table from immuneACCESS and kept in-frame rearrangements only. Not all clones are present; in checked studies, unresolved V genes account for under half, and no reason is known for the remainder. V, J and clone size were drawn from that table, and D and trimming were deduced from the DNA. The sample includes fewer than 18,000 clones, with about 83% observed a single time. Jointly, the top ten make up approximately 4.3% of the sample.

From a lookup of the germline V gene, CDR1 and CDR2 are MGHRA and YSYEKL. The trim is 4 bases for V and 0 bases for J, with a gap of 10 bases between the germline ends. Measured from the cysteine to the phenylalanine, the CDR3 is 15 residues long. Of the read, only the CDR3 DNA is kept; its 45 bases are in frame from base 1. Explained via the paper, the time point label denotes: pre-treatment baseline. Blood was sampled before treatment (T0) and at week 3 (W3), after the first cycle of checkpoint blockade. Except for a couple of patients with rapid clinical progression, response was assessed 12 weeks after the first infusion by RECIST 1.1; disease control meant complete response, partial response or stable disease. Any patient who had received prior systemic cancer treatment, was on concomitant immunosuppressant therapy or had synchronous other active malignancies was excluded. To track both circulating cells and T cell turnover, TCR beta was sequenced from bulk PBMC as well as from plasma cell-free DNA. Lymphoprep and SepMate tubes were used to isolate PBMC from blood, and red cell lysis was then performed. QIAamp DNA Blood Mini kits were used to extract DNA from PBMC and sorted T cell subsets.

The sequence was collected from a human donor with melanoma. Here the chain combines TRBV4-1 and TRBJ1-5; the D gene remains uncertain. The sequencing used blood, collected from a patient treated with checkpoint blockade. Read as DNA, the sequence is TGCGCCAGCAGCCGGACTGATAATAGCAATCAGCCCCAGCATTTT. The encoded protein is CASSRTDNSNQPQHF.